Below, one T cell receptor beta chain is given with its context. The CDR3 has 14 residues. The V gene's germline CDR1 is SGHAT and CDR2 FQNNGV. V lost 6 bases and J lost 2, with 14 bases in between. The entry originates in a study of blood T cell repertoires in COVID-19. The data were produced by immunoSEQ multiplex PCR, yet TCRdb's version contains in-frame clones alone and is incomplete. This sample carries 50,000 to 70,000 clones, more than 75% of them seen once, and the ten largest clones take 22%. The specimen sequenced was peripheral blood. The receptor comes from a man aged 45-65 years with active or convalescent COVID-19. This chain links TRBV11-2 with TRBJ2-7; D perhaps matches TRBD2 (5 bases). The CDR3 reads CASRSSSGTYEQYF. DNA of the CDR3: TGTGCCAGCAGATCATCCAGCGGTACCTACGAGCAGTACTTC.